Listed below are T cell receptor beta chains from one sample, sequenced in a study of Ad26.COV2.S vaccination and SARS-CoV-2 variants. Measured with immunoSEQ multiplex PCR; TCRdb has only the in-frame clones, and not every one. Here the sample spans around 300,000 clones, 75% to 90% being singletons. Specimen: peripheral blood, collected in a trial of Ad26.COV2.S vaccine versus placebo. These receptors were collected from a person aged 18-65 years who received the Ad26.COV2.S COVID-19 vaccine or a placebo. Each CDR3 is given with its conserved first and last residue. D genes are given only for firm matches. Clone sizes are given selectively: once, few, many, or a class where the clone is expanded.

TGTGCCAGCACCAGGACCCCTGCGGGGTCACCCCTCCACTTT CASTRTPAGSPLHF NA TRBV27 NA TRBJ1-6
TGTGCCAGCAGCTCTTCCGGGGCTGGGGCCAACGTCCTGACTTTC CASSSSGAGANVLTF NA TRBV7-8 NA TRBJ2-6
TGTGCCAGCAGCGCCACCGGGGAGCTGTTTTTT CASSATGELFF NA TRBV21-1 NA TRBJ2-2
TGTGCCAGCAGCCATGTAGGGGGTGGCTACACCTTC CASSHVGGGYTF NA TRBV3-1/TRBV3-2 NA TRBJ1-2
TGTGCCAGCACCTGGGGTGCAGGGGCCAACACCGGGGAGCTGTTTTTT CASTWGAGANTGELFF NA TRBV7-2 NA TRBJ2-2
TGTGCCAGCAGTTTAGGCCCTAACCCCGAGGACTCCTACGAGCAGTACTTC CASSLGPNPEDSYEQYF NA TRBV28 NA TRBJ2-7
TGTGCCAGCTCACCAATGAGGGATACGCAGTATTTT CASSPMRDTQYF NA TRBV18 NA TRBJ2-3
TGCGCCAGCAGCTTGGGCTCTGGGGCCAACGTCCTGACTTTC CASSLGSGANVLTF NA TRBV5-1 NA TRBJ2-6
TGCGCCAGCAGCTCCGGGAATACCTACACCGGGGAGCTGTTTTTT CASSSGNTYTGELFF NA TRBV5-1 NA TRBJ2-2
TGCGCCAGCAGCCATGGACAGGGAAGCGGAACAGATACGCAGTATTTT CASSHGQGSGTDTQYF NA TRBV4-3 TRBD1 TRBJ2-3
TGTGCCAGCAGCCTTGTGACCGGGGAGCTGTTTTTT CASSLVTGELFF NA TRBV28 NA TRBJ2-2
TGTGCCAGCAGCCGGGACAGGGTAGCCGGGGAGCTGTTTTTT CASSRDRVAGELFF NA TRBV7-2 TRBD1 TRBJ2-2
TGTGCCAGCAGTCCCTCCGGTTGGCTTTATGGCTACACCTTC CASSPSGWLYGYTF NA TRBV6-2/TRBV6-3 NA TRBJ1-2
TGTGCCATCAGTGAGTCGGAGGCGGGGATGTACGAGCAGTACTTC CAISESEAGMYEQYF few TRBV10-3 NA TRBJ2-7
TGTGCCAGCAGTTTAGGGGGCGGGAGTGGCTACAATGAGCAGTTCTTC CASSLGGGSGYNEQFF NA TRBV28 NA TRBJ2-1
TGTGCCAGCGTGGGCACTGAAGCTTTCTTT CASVGTEAFF NA TRBV28 NA TRBJ1-1
TGTGCCAGCAGTTTAGTGCTAGCGGGGACAGATACGCAGTATTTT CASSLVLAGTDTQYF NA TRBV27 TRBD2 TRBJ2-3
TGTGCCAGCAGGGGATCGGAAGAAAAACTGTTTTTT CASRGSEEKLFF NA TRBV6-5 NA TRBJ1-4
TGTGCCAGCAGCCCCCATAGCGGGACCGGGGAGACCCAGTACTTC CASSPHSGTGETQYF NA TRBV6-2/TRBV6-3 TRBD2 TRBJ2-5
TGTGCCAGCAGTTTATACGGGACAGGGGTGGACACCATATATTTT CASSLYGTGVDTIYF NA TRBV28 TRBD1 TRBJ1-3
TGTGCCAGCAGGGGCGCGATAGAGACCCAGTACTTC CASRGAIETQYF NA TRBV6-5 NA TRBJ2-5
TGTGCCAGCAGCGTAGGAACAGGTCCCAATCAGCCCCAGCATTTT CASSVGTGPNQPQHF NA TRBV9 NA TRBJ1-5
TGTGCCACCAGTGATCCCGGGACAGGGGCTTCCGAGCAGTACTTC CATSDPGTGASEQYF NA TRBV24-1 TRBD1 TRBJ2-7
TGTGCCAGCAGCTTAACAGCTGGACAGTCTTTCTACGAGCAGTACTTC CASSLTAGQSFYEQYF NA TRBV7-3 NA TRBJ2-7
TGCGCCAGCAGCTTGGTTGCGGGAGAAACCGGGGAGCTGTTTTTT CASSLVAGETGELFF NA TRBV5-1 TRBD2 TRBJ2-2
TGTGCCAGCAGCGAGAGGGAGGACTCCTACGAGCAGTACTTC CASSEREDSYEQYF NA TRBV7-9 NA TRBJ2-7
TGCAGTGCTAGAGAGGGGGAGCAGTTCTTC CSAREGEQFF NA TRBV20-1 NA TRBJ2-1
TGTGCCACCATCGGAGCCCCTAACTATGGCTACACCTTC CATIGAPNYGYTF NA TRBV28 NA TRBJ1-2
TGTGCCAGCAGCTTCTCCGGGGCAACCGATACGCAGTATTTT CASSFSGATDTQYF NA TRBV11-1 NA TRBJ2-3
TGTGCCAGCAGTGAAATAGCGGGGGGTGGCTATGAGCAGTTCTTC CASSEIAGGGYEQFF NA TRBV2 TRBD2 TRBJ2-1
TGTGCCAGCAGTTTCCAGAACAATCAGCCCCAGCATTTT CASSFQNNQPQHF NA TRBV12-3/TRBV12-4 NA TRBJ1-5
TGTGCGACCAAGGGACTCGGGGAAGAGACCCAGTACTTC CATKGLGEETQYF NA TRBV13 NA TRBJ2-5
TGTGCCAGCAGCCCAGGCGTCTATGGCTACACCTTC CASSPGVYGYTF NA TRBV9 NA TRBJ1-2